These 12 T cell receptor beta chains were sequenced from one sample in a study of blood T cell repertoires in COVID-19. Libraries were prepared by immunoSEQ multiplex PCR; TCRdb keeps only in-frame clonotypes and omits some of them. The sample yields 200,000 to 250,000 clones, 75% to 90% seen once. The sample comprised PBMCs or T cells enriched from blood (not recorded which). The receptors come from a woman between 25 and 40 years old who had been exposed to COVID-19.

This chain links TRBV19 with TRBJ2-3; D possibly corresponds to TRBD1 (6 bases). CDR1 and CDR2 from the germline V gene are LNHDA and SQIVND (reference sequence). This CDR3 spans 16 amino acids. Trimming took off 4 bases at V and 4 bases at J, with 18 bases between the two ends. CDR3 region: CASSRAPAGVADTQYF. In DNA, the CDR3 is TGTGCCAGTAGTAGGGCCCCCGCAGGGGTGGCAGATACGCAGTATTTT.

The gene calls are TRBV9 and TRBJ1-1; D is unresolved. V was pared by 0 bases and J by 8 bases, with 11 bases between. Germline loops: CDR1 SGDLS, CDR2 YYNGEE. This CDR3 region has 13 residues. As DNA, the CDR3 is TGTGCCAGCAGCGTAGCGCTGTTGGGCGAAGCTTTCTTT. Protein sequence: CASSVALLGEAFF.

Comments on this clone: At one end the junction does not follow the germline gene, possibly because of a read error. This chain uses TRBV7-2 with TRBJ1-2; D unresolved. The CDR3 extends over 16 amino acids. Germline CDR1 SGHTA, CDR2 FQGNSA. DNA of the CDR3: TGTGCCAGCAGCCACATACAGATACCCCGGGGAATAGTTCAGCGCTTC. This gives the protein CASSHIQIPRGIVQRF.

The rearrangement uses TRBV29-1 and TRBJ1-5; D gene unclear. The CDR3 totals 11 residues. The V end was cut by 6 bases, the J end by 6 bases, with 9 bases between. CDR1 and CDR2 (germline): SQVTM, ANQGSEA. The chain's CDR3 is CSVGDIQPQHF. In nucleotides, the CDR3 is TGCAGCGTAGGCGACATTCAGCCCCAGCATTTT.

This clone has just one count. The rearrangement uses TRBV14 and TRBJ1-3, with 7 bases fitting TRBD1. The CDR3 length is 13 residues. The junction had 15 bases not matched to a gene; V was cut back by 8 bases and J by 14 bases. Germline V lookup: CDR1 SGHDN, CDR2 FVKESK. The CDR3 nucleotides read TGTGCCAGCCCGACGGACAGGTACGGGGATTTATATTTT. This codes for CASPTDRYGDLYF.

The rearrangement links TRBV5-1 to TRBJ2-5; 12 bases line up with TRBD2. The V gene's germline CDR1 is SGHRS and CDR2 YFSETQ. This CDR3 has 17 residues. The junction had 9 bases not matched to a gene; V was cut back by 4 bases and J by 2 bases. The CDR3: CASSLGASGGVQETQYF. For the CDR3, the DNA is TGCGCCAGCAGCCTGGGGGCTAGCGGGGGGGTGCAAGAGACCCAGTACTTC.

This clone was recorded once. J is TRBJ1-1 and V is TRBV7-9, with no clear D. Germline-derived CDR1 and CDR2 are SEHNR and FQNEAQ (reference sequence). This CDR3 is 12 amino acids long. The V gene lost 2 bases and the J gene lost 4 bases, with 5 bases spanning the gap. CDR3 in amino acids: CASSLSGTEAFF. The CDR3 DNA reads TGTGCCAGCAGCTTATCCGGCACTGAAGCTTTCTTT. The complete variable domain, with remaining parts taken from reference TRBV7-9 and TRBJ1-1, reads DTGVSQNPRHKITKRGQNVTFRCDPISEHNRLYWYRQTLGQGPEFLTYFQNEAQLEKSRLLSDRFSAERPKGSFSTLEIQRTEQGDSAMYLCASSLSGTEAFFGQGTRLTVV.

This clone occurred once. The chain has TRBV19 and TRBJ2-1, with 9 bases matching TRBD2. With V trimmed by 3 bases and J by 9 bases, 9 bases remained unmatched. Germline CDR1 LNHDA, CDR2 SQIVND (reference sequence). This CDR3 region has 15 residues. CDR3 region: CASSIGAGGQAEQFF. The CDR3 DNA sequence: TGTGCCAGTAGTATCGGGGCGGGGGGGCAGGCTGAGCAGTTCTTC. Full variable domain (remainder filled in from reference TRBV19 and TRBJ2-1): DGGITQSPKYLFRKEGQNVTLSCEQNLNHDAMYWYRQDPGQGLRLIYYSQIVNDFQKGDIAEGYSVSREKKESFPLTVTSAQKNPTAFYLCASSIGAGGQAEQFFGPGTRLTVL.

The rearrangement uses TRBV18 and TRBJ1-6; D unresolved. The CDR3 sequence is 14 residues long. The V end was cut by 2 bases, the J end by 6 bases, with 8 bases between. CDR1 is KGHSH and CDR2 is LQKENI in the germline V gene. The CDR3 DNA reads as TGTGCCAGCTCACCAATGGAGGGTAATTCACCCCTCCACTTT. This translates into CASSPMEGNSPLHF.

The rearrangement joins TRBV5-1 to TRBJ1-6; TRBD1 is a possible D gene (6 bases). This CDR3 has 16 residues. V lost 4 bases to trimming and J lost 6 bases, with 17 bases between them. The germline CDR1 and CDR2 sequences are SGHRS and YFSETQ. CDR3 nucleotide sequence: TGCGCCAGCAGCCCGGCGGGGGCAGCCTTTAATTCACCCCTCCACTTT. It specifies CASSPAGAAFNSPLHF.

This chain uses TRBV18 with TRBJ2-2, with TRBD1 identical over 7 bases. The CDR3 covers 14 residues. Germline CDR1 and CDR2: KGHSH and LQKENI. V dropped 4 bases and J dropped 8; count of bases not matched to a gene: 7. The CDR3 region is CASSLTGAAGELFF. The CDR3 DNA reads TGTGCCAGCTCACTCACAGGGGCGGCGGGGGAGCTGTTTTTT.

The J gene is TRBJ1-5, the V gene TRBV5-1, with TRBD1 identical over 7 bases. The V gene's germline CDR1 is SGHRS and CDR2 YFSETQ. Trimming removed 0 bases from V and 7 bases from J; junction bases left unmatched: 4. The CDR3 is 14 amino acids. The CDR3 sequence: CASSLGQGGQPQHF. In nucleotides, the CDR3 is TGCGCCAGCAGCTTGGGGCAGGGGGGACAGCCCCAGCATTTT. Drawing the rest from reference TRBV5-1 and TRBJ1-5, the complete variable domain is KAGVTQTPRYLIKTRGQQVTLSCSPISGHRSVSWYQQTPGQGLQFLFEYFSETQRNKGNFPGRFSGRQFSNSRSEMNVSTLELGDSALYLCASSLGQGGQPQHFGDGTRLSIL.